The 14 T cell receptor beta chains reported below all come from one sample, sequenced in a study of cytomegalovirus exposure and HLA in healthy donors. Primers for the PCR totalled 60 Vbeta and 13 Jbeta. The assay was immunoSEQ multiplex PCR, and TCRdb's table has in-frame clones only and misses some. The sample yields roughly 180,000 clones, around 75% seen once. The sample was PBMCs. Receptors originate from a female donor in good health and CMV-seronegative.

The CDR3 DNA is TGTGCCAGCAGTTTCAGGGGACAGGGCCGCACCTTAAATGAAAAACTGTTTTTT. Amino acid sequence: CASSFRGQGRTLNEKLFF. The chain carries TRBV27 and TRBJ1-4; TRBD1 aligns across 9 bases. Losses at the gene ends were 3 bases for V and 5 bases for J; bases not matched to a gene: 13. Germline loops: CDR1 MNHEY, CDR2 SMNVEV (reference sequence). The CDR3 is 18 residues long.

The chain joins TRBV11-2 to TRBJ2-7; D possibly corresponds to TRBD1 (7 bases). Deletions cut 5 bases from V and 5 bases from J, with 16 bases between. Germline V CDR1 and CDR2: SGHAT, FQNNGV. This CDR3 region has 14 residues. Here the CDR3 DNA reads TGTGCCAGCAGCCCCGACTCCAGGGGGGACGAGCAGTACTTC. It specifies CASSPDSRGDEQYF.

The genes are TRBV14 and TRBJ2-7; 14 bases line up with TRBD2. CDR3 length equals 15 residues. V shed 4 bases, J shed 1 base, and the junction held 0 bases outside the gene matches. Germline V CDR1 and CDR2: SGHDN, FVKESK. CDR3 residues: CASSRLAGGSYEQYF. Here the CDR3 DNA reads TGTGCCAGCAGCCGACTAGCGGGAGGGTCCTACGAGCAGTACTTC.

The rearrangement joins TRBV6-5 to TRBJ2-7; D might be TRBD1 (6 bases). CDR3 length equals 13 residues. V was pared by 4 bases and J by 5 bases, with 12 bases between. Germline values: CDR1 MNHEY, CDR2 SVGAGI. The chain's CDR3 is CASSSLQGHEQYF. The CDR3 DNA reads TGTGCCAGCAGTTCACTCCAGGGGCACGAGCAGTACTTC.

This rearrangement joins TRBV15 to TRBJ2-3, with D tentatively TRBD2 (7 bases). In germline, CDR1 is LNHNV, CDR2 YYDKDF (reference sequence). Trimming removed 3 bases at V and 2 bases at J, with 12 bases between. The CDR3 has 15 residues. CDR3 region: CATSRGGGNTDTQYF. CDR3 coding DNA: TGTGCCACCAGCAGGGGAGGGGGGAACACAGATACGCAGTATTTT.

V usage is TRBV7-3 and J usage is TRBJ2-3; TRBD2 matches at 7 bases. This CDR3 spans 13 amino acids. The germline gives CDR1 SGHTA, CDR2 FQGTGA. J lost 6 bases, V lost 4 bases, and 4 bases had no gene match. CDR3 nucleotides: TGTGCCAGCAGCTCTAGCGGTGGGGATACGCAGTATTTT. Its translation: CASSSSGGDTQYF.

The chain joins TRBV9 to TRBJ2-3; TRBD2 aligns across 9 bases. Germline V gives CDR1 SGDLS, CDR2 YYNGEE. CDR3 size: 18 residues. The trim removed 3 bases at V and 0 bases at J, leaving 11 bases unmatched. The CDR3 nucleotides read TGTGCCAGCAGCGCGACTAGCGGAAATCTTTATAGCACAGATACGCAGTATTTT. Encoded protein: CASSATSGNLYSTDTQYF.

The chain recombines TRBV28 with TRBJ1-1, with D uncertain. The CDR3 loop spans 12 amino acids. In germline, CDR1 is MDHEN, CDR2 SYDVKM. Trimming shortened V by 4 bases and J by 12 bases, and 15 bases separated the two germline ends. The CDR3 nucleotides read TGTGCCAGCAGTTCGGGTGGCTATGGAACTTTCTTT. Amino acid sequence: CASSSGGYGTFF.

CDR3 bases: TGTGCCATCAGTGCACCGGGACAGGAGAGTTATGGCTACACCTTC. Protein sequence: CAISAPGQESYGYTF. The chain combines TRBV10-3 with TRBJ1-2, with 8 bases identical to TRBD1. The CDR3 is made up of 15 amino acids. CDR1 ENHRY and CDR2 SYGVKD come from the germline V gene. J was trimmed by 5 bases and V by 4 bases; bases with no gene match: 9.

The rearrangement links TRBV4-1 to TRBJ2-5; possibly TRBD1 for D (5 bases). In germline, CDR1 is MGHRA, CDR2 YSYEKL. This CDR3 is built from 16 residues. The V end lost 0 bases, the J end lost 1 base, and 12 bases lay between the germline ends. The CDR3 sequence: CASSQERATAQETQYF. In nucleotides, the CDR3 is TGCGCCAGCAGCCAAGAAAGGGCGACAGCCCAAGAGACCCAGTACTTC.

In the case of this clone: Different DNA sequences within this sample yield the same CDR3. V gene TRBV30 combines with J gene TRBJ1-5; D gene ambiguous. The CDR3 runs 11 residues. V lost 0 bases to trimming and J lost 9 bases, with 6 bases between them. Per germline, CDR1 GTSNPN and CDR2 SVGIG (reference sequence). The CDR3 is CAWSVGGPQHF. For the CDR3, the DNA is TGTGCCTGGAGTGTAGGAGGGCCCCAGCATTTT.

V is TRBV27 and J is TRBJ2-1; TRBD2 aligns across 8 bases. This CDR3 has 14 amino acids. Germline V lookup: CDR1 MNHEY, CDR2 SMNVEV (reference sequence). The V and J ends lost 7 bases and 7 bases, in that order; junction bases with no gene match: 9. CDR3 in DNA: TGTGCCAGCAAGAAGCGGGAGCTCCGTAATGAGCAGTTCTTC. Protein product: CASKKRELRNEQFF.

In this sample, this clone turned up once. The chain couples TRBV7-8 to TRBJ2-7; 10 bases align to TRBD2. CDR3 length equals 15 residues. V trimming: 5 bases; J trimming: 2 bases; junction bases outside the gene matches: 6. Germline V lookup: CDR1 SGHVS, CDR2 FQNEAQ. The DNA of the CDR3 is TGTGCCAGCAGCCCCAGGACTAGCGGTGCCTACGAGCAGTACTTC. Translated: CASSPRTSGAYEQYF.

A few counts support this clone. The chain combines TRBV6-5 with TRBJ2-3, with no clear D. Per germline, CDR1 MNHEY and CDR2 SVGAGI. The CDR3 is made up of 12 amino acids. Trimming cost V 6 bases and J 0 bases, with 4 bases left between them. CDR3 residues: CASRLSTDTQYF. Written as DNA, the CDR3 is TGTGCCAGCAGACTTAGCACAGATACGCAGTATTTT.